This is a list of T cell receptor beta chains from one sample in a study of blood T cell repertoires in COVID-19. The table came from immunoSEQ multiplex PCR; TCRdb's copy has only in-frame clones and leaves some out. The sample yields around 500,000 clones, over 75% seen once. Sequencing was done on a sample of peripheral blood. Receptors were obtained from a human donor in a cohort sampled during active COVID-19. Each CDR3 is given with its conserved first and last residue. D genes are given only for firm matches. Where a row states a size, it is once, few, many or the class of an expanded clone; other rows omit it.

clone_size	j_call	d_call	v_call	cdr3_nt	cdr3_aa
-	TRBJ1-2	TRBD1	TRBV24-1	TGTGCCACCAGTGATGGTGACAGGGTCCAAGGCTACACCTTC	CATSDGDRVQGYTF
few	TRBJ2-7	-	TRBV15	TGTGCCACCAGCACCTACAGCTCCTACGAGCAGTACTTC	CATSTYSSYEQYF
-	TRBJ1-1	-	TRBV6-2/TRBV6-3	TGTGCCAGCAGTCTGACAGGGAACACTGAAGCTTTCTTT	CASSLTGNTEAFF
-	TRBJ1-5	TRBD1	TRBV7-8	TGTGCCAGCAGCTTAGGGACAGGGAGGCCCCAGCATTTT	CASSLGTGRPQHF
-	TRBJ2-7	TRBD2	TRBV28	TGTGCCAGCTTACCCGGGACTAGAGTATACGAGCAGTACTTC	CASLPGTRVYEQYF
-	TRBJ1-2	-	TRBV7-9	TGTGCCAGCAGCTTAGCGAGGGCGGGACGGGTTAACTATGGCTACACCTTC	CASSLARAGRVNYGYTF
-	TRBJ2-5	TRBD2	TRBV19	TGTGCCAGTAGTCCGACTAGCGGGAGGGAAGAGACCCAGTACTTC	CASSPTSGREETQYF
-	TRBJ1-2	-	TRBV3-1/TRBV3-2	TGTGCCAGCAGCCAAGGTGGAGGGACTGGCTACACCTTC	CASSQGGGTGYTF
once	TRBJ2-1	TRBD2	TRBV5-1	TGCGCCAGCAGCTTGGCCATAACTAGCGGTCTATACAATGAGCAGTTCTTC	CASSLAITSGLYNEQFF
-	TRBJ2-7	TRBD2	TRBV29-1	TGCAGCGTGAAGCGGGGGAATCCCTACGAGCAGTACTTC	CSVKRGNPYEQYF
-	TRBJ1-1	-	TRBV11-3	TGTGCCAGCAGCTTTCGGGGGGCGGCTGAAGCTTTCTTT	CASSFRGAAEAFF
-	TRBJ2-1	TRBD2	TRBV30	TGTGCCCATAGGGGTGGGACTAGCGGGCGCTACAATGAGCAGTTCTTC	CAHRGGTSGRYNEQFF
-	TRBJ2-7	-	TRBV6-5	TGTGCCAGCAGTATGTTCGACGAGCAGTACTTC	CASSMFDEQYF
few	TRBJ1-6	-	TRBV19	TGTGCCAGCCGACCCCCGGGATATAATTCACCCCTCCACTTT	CASRPPGYNSPLHF
few	TRBJ2-7	TRBD2	TRBV13	TGTGCCAGCAGCGTCCGACTAGCGGGGGACTACTACGAGCAGTACTTC	CASSVRLAGDYYEQYF
-	TRBJ1-6	-	TRBV7-2	TGTGCCAGCAGCTCATGGCAGGGGAATTCACCCCTCCACTTT	CASSSWQGNSPLHF
-	TRBJ2-3	TRBD2	TRBV15	TGTGCCACCAGCAGTCCTCGACTAGCGGGAGGTGTTACAGATACGCAGTATTTT	CATSSPRLAGGVTDTQYF
-	TRBJ1-6	-	TRBV30	TGTGCCTGGAGCCCGACAGGCTGGGCACCCCTCCACTTT	CAWSPTGWAPLHF
-	TRBJ2-3	-	TRBV7-3	TGTGCCAGCAGCCCGAGAGTTGGCACAGATACGCAGTATTTT	CASSPRVGTDTQYF
-	TRBJ1-2	TRBD1	TRBV27	TGTGCCAGCAGTTTAGGACTACAGGGGGCCTATGGCTACACCTTC	CASSLGLQGAYGYTF
-	TRBJ2-1	TRBD2	TRBV6-6	TGTGCCAGCAGTTACGACAGCGGGAAAGGCTGGGAGCAGTTCTTC	CASSYDSGKGWEQFF
-	TRBJ2-1	TRBD2	TRBV28	TGTGCCAGCGGGAGAAGGACTAGCGGGAGAAAGGGGGAGCAGTTCTTC	CASGRRTSGRKGEQFF
-	TRBJ2-7	-	TRBV7-2	TGTGCCAGCAGCTCCCGGGACACCTCCTACGAGCAGTACTTC	CASSSRDTSYEQYF
many	TRBJ1-4	-	TRBV3-1/TRBV3-2	TGTGCCAGCAGCCTTTACAGGGAAACTGAAAAACTGTTTTTT	CASSLYRETEKLFF
-	TRBJ1-4	-	TRBV19	TGTGCCAGTAGTATAACAGAAGAAAAACTGTTTTTT	CASSITEEKLFF
-	TRBJ2-7	-	TRBV18	TGTGCCAGCTCACTACTCGACAGCTCCTACGAGCAGTACTTC	CASSLLDSSYEQYF
-	TRBJ2-7	TRBD2	TRBV5-1	TGCGCCAGCAGCTTGGATCTAGCGGGAGCTGTCAACGAGCAGTACTTC	CASSLDLAGAVNEQYF
-	TRBJ2-1	TRBD2	TRBV30	TGTGCCTGGAGTGTAGCGGGGCTGGAGCAGTTCTTC	CAWSVAGLEQFF
-	TRBJ1-3	-	TRBV6-1	TGTGCCAGCAGTGAGGTCAGCTCTGGAAACACCATATATTTT	CASSEVSSGNTIYF
-	TRBJ1-6	-	TRBV7-6	TGTGCCAGCAGCTCCGGGAGCTCACCCCTCCACTTT	CASSSGSSPLHF
-	TRBJ1-1	-	TRBV10-1	TGCGCCAGCAGTGAGTCCGGGGGTGTGGGTGAAGCTTTCTTT	CASSESGGVGEAFF
-	TRBJ2-2	-	TRBV7-9	TGTGCCAGCAGCTTATCCGGGAGTACCGGGGAGCTGTTTTTT	CASSLSGSTGELFF
-	TRBJ2-2	TRBD1	TRBV7-6	TGTGCCAGCAGCGACCCCCGGGACAGGGGCCAGCCCGGGGAGCTGTTTTTT	CASSDPRDRGQPGELFF